This T cell receptor (beta chain) was documented in a study of cytomegalovirus exposure and HLA in healthy donors. This clone was recorded a few times. What it binds is not known. Whole-study findings and limits: In a later analysis, CMV-associated beta chains were mostly HLA-associated, it appeared.

Trimming left V 6 bases short and J 0 bases short, with 8 bases between. The CDR3 is 14 residues long. Looked up from germline, CDR1 is SEHNR and CDR2 is FQNEAQ (reference sequence). PCR involved 60 Vbeta and 13 Jbeta primers. The protocol was immunoSEQ multiplex PCR, while the TCRdb copy is restricted to in-frame clones and leaves out a portion. The table lists some 90,000 clones, 81% of them singletons. This chain uses TRBV7-9 with TRBJ1-4; D is unresolved. This TCR was recovered from a woman aged 70 to 79 in good health and CMV-seropositive. The source material was PBMCs. The CDR3 here is CASSQEPTNEKLFF. CDR3 nucleotide sequence: TGTGCCAGCAGTCAGGAACCAACTAATGAAAAACTGTTTTTT.